These 2 T cell receptor beta chains originate from one sample sequenced in a study of blood T cell repertoires in COVID-19. This table comes from immunoSEQ multiplex PCR, and its TCRdb copy is limited to in-frame clones, with some not included. The table includes approximately 240,000 clones, 70% to 90% detected once. Sequencing used peripheral blood. The source of these receptors is a woman aged 55-69 years with active or convalescent COVID-19.

This clone has just one count. V is TRBV4-2 and J is TRBJ1-3; 9 bases are a match to TRBD1. The CDR3 spans 16 residues. V was pared by 2 bases and J by 2 bases, with 4 bases of the junction left unmatched. The germline V gene has CDR1 LGHNA and CDR2 YNFKEQ. CDR3 amino acids: CASSQSQGAAGNTIYF. CDR3 nucleotide sequence: TGTGCCAGCAGCCAATCACAGGGGGCTGCTGGAAACACCATATATTTT.

This clone appeared a single time. The chain joins TRBV5-1 to TRBJ2-1; 9 bases map to TRBD1. This CDR3 region has 15 residues. V shed 4 bases, J shed 4 bases, and the junction held 6 bases outside the gene matches. Germline V gene sequence: CDR1 SGHRS, CDR2 YFSETQ. CDR3 bases: TGCGCCAGCAGCCAAGGACAGGGGACTTACAATGAGCAGTTCTTC. Translation gives CASSQGQGTYNEQFF.